A selection of T cell receptor beta chains follows, all from one sample in a study of early T cells in non-severe SARS-CoV-2 infection. TCRdb re-analysed the 5' RACE reads in MiXCR, keeping a single row per CDR3 protein. This table has approximately 70,000 distinct CDR3 sequences, roughly an eighth appearing once. This material consisted of whole blood, taken at baseline. These receptors were taken from an adult who was a healthcare worker with PCR-confirmed SARS-CoV-2 infection or an uninfected control (not recorded which). Both conserved end residues are part of each CDR3. Fields, in order: V gene, D gene, CDR3 length, J gene, clone size, CDR3 DNA, CDR3 protein. D genes are given only for firm matches. Where a row states a size, it is once, few, many or the class of an expanded clone; other rows omit it.

v_call: TRBV7-3
d_call: -
cdr3_length: 13
j_call: TRBJ2-5
clone_size: -
cdr3_nt: TGTGCCAGCAGCTCCACGGGGGTAGAGACCCTGTACTTC
cdr3_aa: CASSSTGVETLYF

v_call: TRBV7-9
d_call: -
cdr3_length: 14
j_call: TRBJ1-5
clone_size: -
cdr3_nt: TGTGCCAGCAGCTTAGTTGGTAGCAATCAGCCCCAGCATTTT
cdr3_aa: CASSLVGSNQPQHF

v_call: TRBV7-2
d_call: TRBD1
cdr3_length: 15
j_call: TRBJ1-3
clone_size: many
cdr3_nt: TGTGCCAGCGGGGACAGTACGGGGTCTGGAAACACCATATATTTT
cdr3_aa: CASGDSTGSGNTIYF

v_call: TRBV7-9
d_call: TRBD2
cdr3_length: 16
j_call: TRBJ2-5
clone_size: many
cdr3_nt: TGTGCCAGCAGCAAGAGCGGGGCGAACAACCAAGAGACCCAGTACTTC
cdr3_aa: CASSKSGANNQETQYF

v_call: TRBV29-1
d_call: -
cdr3_length: 13
j_call: TRBJ2-2
clone_size: few
cdr3_nt: TGCAGCGTTATCATTGCGAACACCGGGGAGCTGTTTTTT
cdr3_aa: CSVIIANTGELFF

v_call: TRBV5-1
d_call: TRBD1
cdr3_length: 18
j_call: TRBJ1-1
clone_size: few
cdr3_nt: TGCGCCAGCAGCTTGGATAAACGCCGGGACAGGGGGATCACTGAAGCTTTCTTT
cdr3_aa: CASSLDKRRDRGITEAFF

v_call: TRBV5-6
d_call: -
cdr3_length: 15
j_call: TRBJ1-1
clone_size: few
cdr3_nt: TGTGCCAGCAGCAGGATGGACCGCATGAACACTGAAGCTTTCTTT
cdr3_aa: CASSRMDRMNTEAFF

v_call: TRBV7-2
d_call: -
cdr3_length: 13
j_call: TRBJ2-1
clone_size: many
cdr3_nt: TGTGCCAGCAGCTTCATTCCCGACAATGAGCAGTTCTTC
cdr3_aa: CASSFIPDNEQFF

v_call: TRBV4-1
d_call: TRBD2
cdr3_length: 16
j_call: TRBJ2-5
clone_size: -
cdr3_nt: TGCGCCAGCAGTCCCGGCGGGGGTTTGGACCGAGAGACCCAGTACTTC
cdr3_aa: CASSPGGGLDRETQYF

v_call: TRBV5-1
d_call: -
cdr3_length: 15
j_call: TRBJ2-2
clone_size: -
cdr3_nt: TGCGCCAGCAGCTTGGTCGGTTTTGGAACCGGGGAGCTGTTTTTT
cdr3_aa: CASSLVGFGTGELFF

v_call: TRBV9
d_call: TRBD2
cdr3_length: 14
j_call: TRBJ2-1
clone_size: -
cdr3_nt: TGTGCCAGCGGTCGAGCGGGAGTGGTACATGAGCAGTTCTTC
cdr3_aa: CASGRAGVVHEQFF

v_call: TRBV29-1
d_call: -
cdr3_length: 14
j_call: TRBJ1-4
clone_size: few
cdr3_nt: TGCAGCGTGTACAGGGCTCCAACTAATGAAAAACTGTTTTTT
cdr3_aa: CSVYRAPTNEKLFF

v_call: TRBV27
d_call: -
cdr3_length: 13
j_call: TRBJ1-1
clone_size: few
cdr3_nt: TGTGCCTCTCGAGAGGGGCGGAACACTGAAGCTTTCTTT
cdr3_aa: CASREGRNTEAFF

v_call: TRBV6-2/TRBV6-3
d_call: -
cdr3_length: 11
j_call: TRBJ2-1
clone_size: many
cdr3_nt: TGTGCCAGCAGTCACAGGGATCCCCAGTTCTTC
cdr3_aa: CASSHRDPQFF

v_call: TRBV29-1
d_call: -
cdr3_length: 12
j_call: TRBJ2-7
clone_size: few
cdr3_nt: TGCAGCGTTACAGGACGGTCCTACGAGCAGTACTTC
cdr3_aa: CSVTGRSYEQYF

v_call: TRBV7-2
d_call: -
cdr3_length: 13
j_call: TRBJ2-7
clone_size: many
cdr3_nt: TGTGCCAGCAGCTTAGCTTCGAGATTCGAGCAGTACTTC
cdr3_aa: CASSLASRFEQYF

v_call: TRBV12-3/TRBV12-4
d_call: TRBD2
cdr3_length: 11
j_call: TRBJ2-7
clone_size: few
cdr3_nt: TGTGCCACGGGGGGTGGATACGAGCAGTACTTC
cdr3_aa: CATGGGYEQYF

v_call: TRBV5-4
d_call: -
cdr3_length: 15
j_call: TRBJ1-2
clone_size: -
cdr3_nt: TGTGCCAGCAGCTCAGAGGGCAGGGCGAGGTATGGCTACACCTTC
cdr3_aa: CASSSEGRARYGYTF

v_call: TRBV2
d_call: TRBD2
cdr3_length: 16
j_call: TRBJ2-1
clone_size: few
cdr3_nt: TGTGCCAGCAGTAAGACTAGCGGGAGGGCCGAGAGTGAGCAGTTCTTC
cdr3_aa: CASSKTSGRAESEQFF

v_call: TRBV30
d_call: -
cdr3_length: 13
j_call: TRBJ2-2
clone_size: many
cdr3_nt: TGTGCCTGGAGTGTGACCTACACCGGGGAGCTGTTTTTT
cdr3_aa: CAWSVTYTGELFF

v_call: TRBV2
d_call: TRBD1
cdr3_length: 15
j_call: TRBJ2-4
clone_size: many
cdr3_nt: TGTGCCAGCGCCGAGGACAGGGATATCAAAAACATTCAGTACTTC
cdr3_aa: CASAEDRDIKNIQYF

v_call: TRBV29-1
d_call: -
cdr3_length: 13
j_call: TRBJ2-5
clone_size: many
cdr3_nt: TGCAGCGTCGACAGGCAGGGCTCCGAGACCCAGTACTTC
cdr3_aa: CSVDRQGSETQYF

v_call: TRBV14
d_call: -
cdr3_length: 13
j_call: TRBJ2-5
clone_size: few
cdr3_nt: TGTGCCAGCAGCCTTCCGTACCAAGAGACCCAGTACTTC
cdr3_aa: CASSLPYQETQYF

v_call: TRBV29-1
d_call: TRBD2
cdr3_length: 15
j_call: TRBJ2-7
clone_size: medium-sized
cdr3_nt: TGCAGCGTTTGGCTAGCGGGCTCAAGCTCCTACGAGCAGTACTTC
cdr3_aa: CSVWLAGSSSYEQYF

v_call: TRBV5-6
d_call: -
cdr3_length: 14
j_call: TRBJ2-7
clone_size: -
cdr3_nt: TGTGCCAGCAGTGCGGGAAGATCGTCCTACGAGCAGTACTTC
cdr3_aa: CASSAGRSSYEQYF

v_call: TRBV24-1
d_call: -
cdr3_length: 14
j_call: TRBJ1-1
clone_size: few
cdr3_nt: TGTGCCACCAGCTCTAGACCACGGATCACTGAAGCTTTCTTT
cdr3_aa: CATSSRPRITEAFF

v_call: TRBV7-9
d_call: -
cdr3_length: 12
j_call: TRBJ1-6
clone_size: many
cdr3_nt: TGTGCCAGCAGCTCCCTAGAGACACCCCTCCACTTT
cdr3_aa: CASSSLETPLHF

v_call: TRBV5-4
d_call: TRBD1
cdr3_length: 12
j_call: TRBJ1-6
clone_size: few
cdr3_nt: TGTGCCAGCAGCCACGACAGGGCCGCTTTCGACTTT
cdr3_aa: CASSHDRAAFDF

v_call: TRBV11-2
d_call: TRBD1
cdr3_length: 16
j_call: TRBJ2-3
clone_size: many
cdr3_nt: TGTGCCAGCAGCGGACTGACAGGGATCCCCACAGATACGCAGTATTTT
cdr3_aa: CASSGLTGIPTDTQYF

v_call: TRBV29-1
d_call: -
cdr3_length: 13
j_call: TRBJ1-2
clone_size: few
cdr3_nt: TGCAGCGTTGCCTACCAGGTTAACTATGGCTACACCTTC
cdr3_aa: CSVAYQVNYGYTF

v_call: TRBV7-9
d_call: -
cdr3_length: 16
j_call: TRBJ2-1
clone_size: many
cdr3_nt: TGTGCCAGCAGCTTAGGCGGACAGAGACTGAACAATGAGCAGTTCTTC
cdr3_aa: CASSLGGQRLNNEQFF

v_call: TRBV6-2/TRBV6-3
d_call: -
cdr3_length: 15
j_call: TRBJ2-7
clone_size: -
cdr3_nt: TGTGCCAGCAGTTACCCCTCGGGGCCTTCCTACGAGCAGTACTTC
cdr3_aa: CASSYPSGPSYEQYF

v_call: TRBV3-1
d_call: -
cdr3_length: 12
j_call: TRBJ2-7
clone_size: few
cdr3_nt: TGTGCCAGCAGCCATGGACCCTACGAGCAGTACTTC
cdr3_aa: CASSHGPYEQYF

v_call: TRBV6-5
d_call: -
cdr3_length: 15
j_call: TRBJ2-7
clone_size: -
cdr3_nt: TGTGCCAGCAGTCACAGGCCGGAAAGCTCCTACGAGCAGTACTTC
cdr3_aa: CASSHRPESSYEQYF

v_call: TRBV19
d_call: TRBD1
cdr3_length: 15
j_call: TRBJ1-2
clone_size: -
cdr3_nt: TGTGCCAGTAGTACCGGGGACAGGATCTTCTATGGCTACACCTTC
cdr3_aa: CASSTGDRIFYGYTF

v_call: TRBV29-1
d_call: TRBD1
cdr3_length: 12
j_call: TRBJ2-5
clone_size: -
cdr3_nt: TGCAGCGTGGGACAGGTGCAAGAGACCCAGTACTTC
cdr3_aa: CSVGQVQETQYF

v_call: TRBV5-5
d_call: -
cdr3_length: 13
j_call: TRBJ1-5
clone_size: few
cdr3_nt: TGTGCCAGCAGCCGGGTCTCTAACCAGCCCCAGCATTTT
cdr3_aa: CASSRVSNQPQHF

v_call: TRBV6-5
d_call: TRBD1
cdr3_length: 13
j_call: TRBJ1-2
clone_size: -
cdr3_nt: TGTGCCAGCAGTTACCCGGGGACAGTTTCCTACACCTTC
cdr3_aa: CASSYPGTVSYTF

v_call: TRBV30
d_call: TRBD1
cdr3_length: 13
j_call: TRBJ1-1
clone_size: few
cdr3_nt: TGTGCCTGGAGTAATACAGGGGGGACTGAAGCTTTCTTT
cdr3_aa: CAWSNTGGTEAFF

v_call: TRBV12-3/TRBV12-4
d_call: -
cdr3_length: 18
j_call: TRBJ2-3
clone_size: many
cdr3_nt: TGTGCCAGCACCCCCCGGTTTCATACGGGTATCGTTACAGATACGCAGTATTTT
cdr3_aa: CASTPRFHTGIVTDTQYF

v_call: TRBV10-3
d_call: TRBD1
cdr3_length: 14
j_call: TRBJ1-4
clone_size: few
cdr3_nt: TGTGCCATCAGTGAAGCAGGGGGCAGTGAAAAACTGTTTTTT
cdr3_aa: CAISEAGGSEKLFF

v_call: TRBV2
d_call: TRBD2
cdr3_length: 15
j_call: TRBJ2-3
clone_size: many
cdr3_nt: TGTGCCATTACGGGACTAGCGGGAGCTACAGATACGCAGTATTTT
cdr3_aa: CAITGLAGATDTQYF

v_call: TRBV20-1
d_call: -
cdr3_length: 15
j_call: TRBJ2-1
clone_size: few
cdr3_nt: TGCAGTGCTGGCCCTGCGGGCCTCCGCACCAATGAGCAGTTCTTC
cdr3_aa: CSAGPAGLRTNEQFF

v_call: TRBV7-8
d_call: -
cdr3_length: 12
j_call: TRBJ2-1
clone_size: many
cdr3_nt: TGTGCCAGCAGCTTTAACTACAATGAGCAGTTCTTC
cdr3_aa: CASSFNYNEQFF

v_call: TRBV7-3
d_call: -
cdr3_length: 13
j_call: TRBJ2-2
clone_size: -
cdr3_nt: TGTGCCAGCAGTCCAGGGGAGGCCGGGGAGCTGTTTTTT
cdr3_aa: CASSPGEAGELFF

v_call: TRBV5-1
d_call: TRBD1
cdr3_length: 14
j_call: TRBJ2-7
clone_size: -
cdr3_nt: TGCGCCAGCAGCAACCCCGGGACAGTCTACGAGCAGTACTTC
cdr3_aa: CASSNPGTVYEQYF

v_call: TRBV4-3
d_call: TRBD2
cdr3_length: 18
j_call: TRBJ2-1
clone_size: few
cdr3_nt: TGCGCCAGCAGCCAGGCCTATAGCGGGGGGAGCTCCTACAATGAGCAGTTCTTC
cdr3_aa: CASSQAYSGGSSYNEQFF

v_call: TRBV11-2
d_call: TRBD2
cdr3_length: 15
j_call: TRBJ2-1
clone_size: many
cdr3_nt: TGTGCCAGCAGATTTAGCGGGAGGCTGGGAAATGAGCAGTTCTTC
cdr3_aa: CASRFSGRLGNEQFF

v_call: TRBV7-8
d_call: TRBD1
cdr3_length: 17
j_call: TRBJ1-6
clone_size: few
cdr3_nt: TGTGCCAGCAGCCGTACAGGGGGATATGACTATAATTCACCCCTCCACTTT
cdr3_aa: CASSRTGGYDYNSPLHF

v_call: TRBV7-6
d_call: TRBD1
cdr3_length: 13
j_call: TRBJ2-7
clone_size: -
cdr3_nt: TGTGCCAGCAGCCGGGGAACAGGGGGAAGACCCTACTTC
cdr3_aa: CASSRGTGGRPYF

v_call: TRBV20-1
d_call: -
cdr3_length: 14
j_call: TRBJ1-6
clone_size: many
cdr3_nt: TGCAGTGCTAGAGATCGGCAGGGAAATTCACCCCTCCACTTT
cdr3_aa: CSARDRQGNSPLHF

v_call: TRBV19
d_call: -
cdr3_length: 13
j_call: TRBJ2-2
clone_size: -
cdr3_nt: TGTGCCAGTCAATCAGGGAGAACCGGGGAGCTGTTTTTT
cdr3_aa: CASQSGRTGELFF